Below are 14 T cell receptor beta chains sequenced from a single sample in a study of spatial heterogeneity in lung cancer. Study results and limitations: Tracking of tumor mutation counts was seen in expanded intratumoral alpha and beta TCR counts.

The antigens for these receptors are not known. TCRdb ran MiXCR on the 5' RACE reads and lists one entry per CDR3 protein. The table records 10,000 or so distinct CDR3 sequences, roughly 6% of them present only once. Stated time point: sample taken at primary tumor resection. The sample in question was lung tumor tissue, obtained at surgery. The receptor set was obtained from a female donor with early-stage non-small cell lung cancer.

This clonotype was detected ten times or more. J is TRBJ1-1 and V is TRBV10-3, with 8 bases that match TRBD1. The CDR3 length is 15 residues. The germline V gene has CDR1 ENHRY and CDR2 SYGVKD. The V and J ends lost 4 bases and 4 bases, in that order; junction bases with no gene match: 8. The CDR3 protein is CAISAQTGETTEAFF. CDR3 sequence (DNA): TGTGCCATCAGTGCCCAGACAGGGGAAACCACTGAAGCTTTCTTT.

This clonotype was observed many times. The chain is built from TRBV20-1 and TRBJ1-5, with D possibly being TRBD1 (6 bases). Trimming stripped 5 bases from V and 8 bases from J, with 16 bases between. CDR1 DFQATT and CDR2 SNEGSKA come from the germline V gene (reference sequence). The CDR3 totals 13 residues. CDR3 sequence: CSAPAGGGEPQHF. CDR3 DNA sequence: TGCAGTGCTCCTGCGGGGGGCGGGGAGCCCCAGCATTTT.

The table lists this clonotype with a count of one. V gene TRBV4-1 combines with J gene TRBJ2-2, with D tentatively TRBD2 (6 bases). The V and J ends lost 1 base and 5 bases respectively, with 14 bases between them. The CDR3 extends over 16 amino acids. CDR1 MGHRA and CDR2 YSYEKL come from the germline V gene. CDR3 bases: TGCGCCAGCAGCCAAGCCCCCGGGGGTGTTACCGGGGAGCTGTTTTTT. Translated: CASSQAPGGVTGELFF.

The V call is TRBV24-1, the J call TRBJ2-3; 9 bases match TRBD1. V gave up 6 bases and J gave up 5 bases; unmatched junction bases: 5. Germline CDR1 KGHDR, CDR2 SFDVKD. The CDR3 contains 14 residues. The DNA for the CDR3 is TGTGCCACCAGTCACAGGGGGCTAGGAGATACGCAGTATTTT. It yields the protein CATSHRGLGDTQYF.

The sample holds many counts of this clonotype. The genes are TRBV6-2 or TRBV6-3 and TRBJ2-1, with 15 bases lining up with TRBD2. J was trimmed by 4 bases and V by 5 bases; bases with no gene match: 0. The CDR3 covers 15 residues. The germline gives CDR1 MNHEY, CDR2 SVGEGT. The CDR3 loop is CASSGTSGRYNEQFF. The CDR3 nucleotides are TGTGCCAGCAGTGGGACTAGCGGGAGGTACAATGAGCAGTTCTTC.

V is TRBV20-1 and J is TRBJ2-2, with TRBD1 matching 8 bases. J was trimmed by 1 base and V by 5 bases; bases with no gene match: 3. CDR1 and CDR2 (germline): DFQATT, SNEGSKA (reference sequence). The CDR3 extends over 14 amino acids. The CDR3 DNA follows: TGCAGTGCTTCGGACAGGGTGAACACCGGGGAGCTGTTTTTT. Protein product: CSASDRVNTGELFF.

As to this clonotype: A much bigger clone sits one base away, suggesting this may be a read error. The rearrangement uses TRBV5-4 and TRBJ2-5; 10 nucleotides match TRBD2. CDR1 is SGHNT and CDR2 is YYREEE in the germline V gene (reference sequence). The CDR3 loop spans 16 amino acids. CDR3 coding DNA: TGTACCAGCAGCTTGCGCCTAGCGGGGGAACAAGAGACCCAGTACTTC. This codes for CTSSLRLAGEQETQYF. Together with reference TRBV5-4 and TRBJ2-5, the CDR3 gives the full variable domain: ETGVTQSPTHLIKTRGQQVTLRCSSQSGHNTVSWYQQALGQGPQFIFQYYREEENGRGNFPPRFSGLQFPNYSSELNVNALELDDSALYLCTSSLRLAGEQETQYFGPGTRLLVL.

This clonotype came up many times. V gene TRBV6-2 or TRBV6-3 combines with J gene TRBJ2-3, with TRBD2 as a possible D gene (6 bases). V shed 4 bases and J shed 7 bases, with 18 bases lying between them. CDR3 size: 15 residues. Germline V gene lookup returns CDR1 MNHEY and CDR2 SVGEGT. In nucleotides, the CDR3 is TGTGCCAGCAGTTCGGGAGTGGGTACACAAAATACGCAGTATTTT. Translating gives CASSSGVGTQNTQYF.

By share, this clonotype ranks as medium-sized (0.01 to 0.1%). The V and J genes are TRBV29-1 and TRBJ2-1, with 7 bases aligning to TRBD1. Trimming removed 5 bases from V and 9 bases from J; junction bases left unmatched: 7. Germline CDR1 reads SQVTM; CDR2 reads ANQGSEA. The CDR3 loop spans 12 amino acids. The CDR3 DNA follows: TGCAGCGTTATACCACAGGGGACTGAGCAGTTCTTC. It yields the protein CSVIPQGTEQFF.

This chain joins TRBV6-5 and TRBJ2-2; D might be TRBD2 (5 bases). The V gene's germline CDR1 is MNHEY and CDR2 SVGAGI. The length of the CDR3 is 17 residues. V gave up 3 bases and J gave up 1 base, with 15 bases separating them. The CDR3: CASSYAPDAGNTGELFF. CDR3 in DNA: TGTGCCAGCAGTTATGCCCCAGACGCGGGGAACACCGGGGAGCTGTTTTTT.

The gene calls are TRBV20-1 and TRBJ2-1; no firm D call. The CDR3 contains 11 residues. Trimming pared 5 bases from V and 9 bases from J, leaving 11 bases between. Looked up from germline, CDR1 is DFQATT and CDR2 is SNEGSKA (reference sequence). The CDR3 DNA is TGCAGTGCTGCCCCGGAGAGTGAGCAGTTCTTC. It is translated as CSAAPESEQFF.

By share, this clonotype ranks as medium-sized. CDR3 residues: CSGALASEQFF. The CDR3 coding sequence is TGCAGTGGGGCTCTAGCGTCGGAGCAGTTCTTC. V gene TRBV20-1 combines with J gene TRBJ2-1; TRBD2 is a possible D gene (6 bases). The CDR3 covers 11 residues. V shed 7 bases and J shed 10 bases, with 14 bases lying between them. CDR1 is DFQATT and CDR2 is SNEGSKA in the germline V gene (reference sequence).

This clonotype was counted ten times or more. The V gene is TRBV5-1, the J gene TRBJ2-3; 15 bases agree with TRBD2. The CDR3 totals 18 residues. Germline V gene data show CDR1 as SGHRS and CDR2 as YFSETQ. V lost 4 bases, J lost 6 bases, and 12 bases stayed unmatched. As DNA, the CDR3 is TGCGCCAGCAGCGGCGGACTAGCGGGAGGGCTGGAAGGGGATACGCAGTATTTT. Protein: CASSGGLAGGLEGDTQYF.

This clonotype was seen repeatedly, ten times or more. V and J are TRBV20-1 and TRBJ1-5, with a weak D call TRBD1 (6 bases). The CDR3 loop spans 14 amino acids. CDR1 and CDR2 from the germline V gene are DFQATT and SNEGSKA (reference sequence). V gave up 7 bases and J gave up 2 bases, with 15 bases separating them. CDR3 sequence reads: CSVNREDGNQPQHF. The CDR3 DNA is TGCAGTGTAAACAGGGAGGACGGCAATCAGCCCCAGCATTTT.